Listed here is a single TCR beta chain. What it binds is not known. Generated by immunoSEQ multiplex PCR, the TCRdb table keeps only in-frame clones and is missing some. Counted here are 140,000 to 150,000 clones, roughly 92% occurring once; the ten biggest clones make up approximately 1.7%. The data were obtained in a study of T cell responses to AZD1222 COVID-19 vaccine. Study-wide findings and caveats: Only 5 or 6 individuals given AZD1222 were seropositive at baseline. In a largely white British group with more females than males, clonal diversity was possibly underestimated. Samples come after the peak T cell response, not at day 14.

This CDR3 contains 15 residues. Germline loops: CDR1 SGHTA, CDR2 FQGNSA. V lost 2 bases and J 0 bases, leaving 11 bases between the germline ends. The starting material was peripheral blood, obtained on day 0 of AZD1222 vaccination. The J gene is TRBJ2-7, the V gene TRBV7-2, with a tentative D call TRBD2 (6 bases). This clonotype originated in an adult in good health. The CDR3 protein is CASSLPGAPSYEQYF. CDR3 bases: TGTGCCAGCAGCTTACCGGGAGCGCCCTCCTACGAGCAGTACTTC.